This passage covers 30 T cell receptor beta chains from one sample sequenced in a study of response to subunit inactivated influenza vaccine. TCRdb called the RT-PCR reads again in MiXCR, with one record for every CDR3 protein. The repertoire consists of about 540,000 distinct CDR3 sequences, with around 21% occurring once and the leading ten covering about 2.8%. This sample also appeared in a second study, on T cells expressing NK-cell markers. That publication notes: TCR beta libraries carry UMIs added by 5'RACE template switching.

Source: CD4+ T cells sorted from PBMCs, taken roughly 13 days after vaccination. Every receptor here comes from a man in his fifties who received an inactivated influenza vaccine.

The V and J genes are TRBV25-1 and TRBJ1-6; unclear D gene. V was clipped by 3 bases and J by 9 bases, with 12 bases between them. The CDR3 totals 14 residues. From germline, CDR1 is MGHDK and CDR2 SYGVNS. CDR3 sequence reads: CASSEVAVSSPLHF. In nucleotides, the CDR3 is TGTGCCAGCAGTGAGGTGGCAGTTAGTTCACCCCTCCACTTT.

The chain uses TRBV7-6 and TRBJ2-2, with 11 positions matching TRBD2. Per the germline V gene, CDR1 is SGHVS and CDR2 is FNYEAQ. With V trimmed by 3 bases and J by 6 bases, 9 bases remained unmatched. The CDR3 length is 17 residues. CDR3 loop: CASSFSGKGLAAGELFF. The CDR3 bases are TGTGCCAGCAGCTTTTCCGGGAAGGGACTAGCGGCCGGGGAGCTGTTTTTT.

The chain combines TRBV20-1 with TRBJ2-1; unclear D gene. The ends were cut back, 0 bases at V and 9 bases at J, with 12 bases in the middle. CDR1 and CDR2 (germline): DFQATT, SNEGSKA (reference sequence). CDR3 length equals 13 residues. The CDR3 is CSARDPGTIEQFF. In nucleotides, the CDR3 is TGCAGTGCTAGAGATCCCGGAACAATTGAGCAGTTCTTC.

The chain employs TRBV25-1 and TRBJ2-7, with 9 bases fitting TRBD1. J was trimmed by 2 bases and V by 5 bases; bases with no gene match: 7. CDR1 is MGHDK and CDR2 is SYGVNS in the germline V gene. CDR3 size: 15 residues. The CDR3 DNA sequence: TGTGCCAGCAGTAGTATCCGGGACAGGGCCTACGAGCAGTACTTC. Its protein product is CASSSIRDRAYEQYF.

This chain links TRBV3-1 with TRBJ1-5; D is possibly TRBD1 (6 bases). The length of the CDR3 is 15 residues. Deletions cut 2 bases from V and 7 bases from J, with 15 bases between. Per the germline V gene, CDR1 is LGHDT and CDR2 is YNNKEL (reference sequence). CDR3 loop: CASSQQQGIKQPQHF. In nucleotides, the CDR3 is TGTGCCAGCAGCCAACAACAGGGAATCAAGCAGCCCCAGCATTTT. Looking up the rest from reference TRBV3-1 and TRBJ1-5 gives the full variable domain: DTAVSQTPKYLVTQMGNDKSIKCEQNLGHDTMYWYKQDSKKFLKIMFSYNNKELIINETVPNRFSPKSPDKAHLNLHINSLELGDSAVYFCASSQQQGIKQPQHFGDGTRLSIL.

In this sample, this clonotype turned up a few times. The chain is built from TRBV29-1 and TRBJ2-6; D uncertain. Trimming shortened V by 6 bases and J by 0 bases, and 6 bases separated the two germline ends. Germline CDR1 SQVTM, CDR2 ANQGSEA. The CDR3 has 13 residues. In nucleotides, the CDR3 is TGCAGCGTCAGGTTCTCTGGGGCCAACGTCCTGACTTTC. It yields the protein CSVRFSGANVLTF.

V usage is TRBV7-2 and J usage is TRBJ2-3; 7 positions agree with TRBD2. CDR3 length: 14 residues. After removal of 5 bases from V and 6 bases from J, the junction contained 8 bases not matched to a gene. From germline, CDR1 is SGHTA and CDR2 FQGNSA. This CDR3 reads CASSGAGLRDTQYF. CDR3 sequence (DNA): TGTGCCAGCAGCGGGGCGGGACTACGCGATACGCAGTATTTT.

The chain combines TRBV12-3 or TRBV12-4 with TRBJ2-7, with 12 bases identical to TRBD2. The CDR3 has 15 amino acids. The ends lost 7 bases at V and 1 base at J; junction bases unmatched: 5. As DNA, the CDR3 is TGTGCCAGCAATCTCGGACTAGCGGGATCCTACGAGCAGTACTTC. Protein product: CASNLGLAGSYEQYF.

This clonotype has more than one count but fewer than ten. The chain is built from TRBV7-9 and TRBJ2-5; D perhaps matches TRBD2 (6 bases). V was shortened by 4 bases and J by 5 bases, with 14 bases between the two germline ends. This CDR3 contains 14 residues. CDR1 is SEHNR, CDR2 FQNEAQ, per germline (reference sequence). CDR3 sequence (DNA): TGTGCCAGCAGCTCCTCGGGAGTTTGGGAGACCCAGTACTTC. Residues: CASSSSGVWETQYF. The whole variable domain, filled in from reference TRBV7-9 and TRBJ2-5, reads DTGVSQNPRHKITKRGQNVTFRCDPISEHNRLYWYRQTLGQGPEFLTYFQNEAQLEKSRLLSDRFSAERPKGSFSTLEIQRTEQGDSAMYLCASSSSGVWETQYFGPGTRLLVL.

This clonotype was seen only a few times. J is TRBJ2-5 and V is TRBV28; 8 positions agree with TRBD2. Germline values: CDR1 MDHEN, CDR2 SYDVKM. CDR3 length equals 14 residues. Unmatched junction bases numbered 7, after V lost 5 bases and J lost 5 bases. CDR3 nucleotide sequence: TGTGCCAGCAGTCCATTAGCGGGATGGGAGACCCAGTACTTC. This encodes CASSPLAGWETQYF. The whole variable domain, filled in from reference TRBV28 and TRBJ2-5, reads DVKVTQSSRYLVKRTGEKVFLECVQDMDHENMFWYRQDPGLGLRLIYFSYDVKMKEKGDIPEGYSVSREKKERFSLILESASTNQTSMYLCASSPLAGWETQYFGPGTRLLVL.

The genes are TRBV20-1 and TRBJ2-3, with 10 bases lining up with TRBD2. The V gene's germline CDR1 is DFQATT and CDR2 SNEGSKA (reference sequence). The CDR3 runs to 15 residues. V shed 3 bases, J shed 6 bases, and the junction held 9 bases outside the gene matches. CDR3 in amino acids: CSARPAGGPGDTQYF. The DNA of the CDR3 is TGCAGTGCTAGGCCAGCGGGGGGGCCGGGGGATACGCAGTATTTT.

V and J are TRBV27 and TRBJ2-7, with D perhaps TRBD1 (5 bases). V was clipped by 8 bases and J by 2 bases, with 10 bases between them. The CDR3 consists of 12 residues. The germline CDR1 and CDR2 sequences are MNHEY and SMNVEV (reference sequence). The CDR3 DNA is TGTGCCAGCGGCAGGGTCACCTACGAGCAGTACTTC. This gives the protein CASGRVTYEQYF.

This sequence joins TRBV20-1 and TRBJ1-2; tentative D call: TRBD1 (6 bases). V lost 1 base to trimming and J lost 1 base, with 16 bases between them. Germline lookup yields CDR1 DFQATT and CDR2 SNEGSKA (reference sequence). CDR3 length: 16 amino acids. The CDR3 region has the DNA TGCAGTGCTAGAGGGGGCAGCGTAGGGGGTAACTATGGCTACACCTTC. Protein: CSARGGSVGGNYGYTF.

This clonotype was observed a few times. The chain recombines TRBV20-1 with TRBJ2-7; possible D gene TRBD2, 6 bases. The V end was cut by 3 bases, the J end by 5 bases, with 26 bases between. Germline lookup yields CDR1 DFQATT and CDR2 SNEGSKA (reference sequence). This CDR3 spans 17 amino acids. For the CDR3, the DNA is TGCAGTGCTAGCGCCGCTTTCTCTCACGGGAGAACGGACGAGCAGTACTTC. Translation gives CSASAAFSHGRTDEQYF.

A few counts support this clonotype. The V gene is TRBV6-2 or TRBV6-3, the J gene TRBJ1-6; D ambiguous. Germline CDR1 is MNHEY and CDR2 is SVGEGT. The V end lost 0 bases, the J end lost 3 bases, and 24 bases lay between the germline ends. This CDR3 is built from 21 residues. The CDR3 coding sequence is TGTGCCAGCAGTTACTCGAAACACCGCCCCGGCAGACTCTTCTATAATTCACCCCTCCACTTT. It specifies CASSYSKHRPGRLFYNSPLHF.

This clonotype was observed a handful of times. The rearrangement links TRBV20-1 to TRBJ2-7; tentative D call: TRBD1 (6 bases). The CDR3 runs to 17 residues. Germline CDR1 reads DFQATT; CDR2 reads SNEGSKA (reference sequence). Between the trimmed V and J ends, which lost 3 bases and 3 bases, there was a span of 24 bases. CDR3: CSASGGLWTAFSYEQYF. As DNA, the CDR3 is TGCAGTGCTAGCGGAGGTTTATGGACAGCCTTCAGCTACGAGCAGTACTTC.

This clonotype was detected a few times. The V call is TRBV30, the J call TRBJ2-1; D possibly uses TRBD1 or TRBD2 (5 bases each). V dropped 0 bases and J dropped 7 bases, with 13 bases sitting between them. Germline-derived CDR1 and CDR2 are GTSNPN and SVGIG (reference sequence). This CDR3 region has 14 residues. The CDR3 sequence: CAWSVPGAVNEQFF. CDR3 sequence (DNA): TGTGCCTGGAGTGTACCCGGGGCCGTTAATGAGCAGTTCTTC. The whole variable domain, filled in from reference TRBV30 and TRBJ2-1, reads SQTIHQWPATLVQPVGSPLSLECTVEGTSNPNLYWYRQAAGRGLQLLFYSVGIGQISSEVPQNLSASRPQDRQFILSSKKLLLSDSGFYLCAWSVPGAVNEQFFGPGTRLTVL.

This clonotype was observed a few times. The chain couples TRBV12-3 or TRBV12-4 to TRBJ2-7; D is unclear. There are 11 residues in the CDR3. V was cut by 9 bases and J by 4 bases, with 10 bases left in between. CDR3 region: CASAAAYEQYF. The CDR3 coding sequence is TGTGCCAGTGCTGCTGCTTACGAGCAGTACTTC.

The table lists this clonotype with many counts. CDR3 DNA sequence: TGTGCCAGCAGCTTAGGGACAGGGAGGGAGACCCAGTACTTC. Amino acids: CASSLGTGRETQYF. This chain connects TRBV7-6 to TRBJ2-5; 8 bases match TRBD1. The germline V gene has CDR1 SGHVS and CDR2 FNYEAQ. This CDR3 is built from 14 residues. V trimming: 1 base; J trimming: 5 bases; junction bases outside the gene matches: 3.

This clonotype was counted between two and nine times. The chain links TRBV15 to TRBJ2-1; tentatively, D is TRBD2 (6 bases). This CDR3 comprises 15 residues. V shed 0 bases and J shed 1 base, with 7 bases lying between them. Looked up from germline, CDR1 is LNHNV and CDR2 is YYDKDF (reference sequence). This CDR3 reads CATSREGGSYNEQFF. The CDR3 DNA follows: TGTGCCACCAGCAGAGAGGGGGGATCCTACAATGAGCAGTTCTTC.

V usage is TRBV10-3 and J usage is TRBJ2-1; 7 bases match TRBD2. The V gene's germline CDR1 is ENHRY and CDR2 SYGVKD. J lost 4 bases, V lost 4 bases, and 7 bases had no gene match. CDR3 length: 15 residues. The CDR3, as DNA: TGTGCCATCAGTGCGGAAGCGGGGCCGTACAATGAGCAGTTCTTC. Protein sequence: CAISAEAGPYNEQFF.

The genes are TRBV20-1 and TRBJ2-7; 10 bases are shared with TRBD2. V gave up 5 bases and J gave up 3 bases; unmatched junction bases: 10. Per germline, CDR1 DFQATT and CDR2 SNEGSKA (reference sequence). The CDR3 runs 15 residues. This chain's CDR3 is CSASTGLAAHYEQYF. The CDR3, as DNA: TGCAGTGCTTCAACAGGACTAGCGGCCCACTACGAGCAGTACTTC.

The chain couples TRBV7-9 to TRBJ2-3; no clear D. V was cut by 5 bases and J by 0 bases, with 9 bases left in between. The CDR3 runs to 14 residues. Germline assignment: CDR1 SEHNR and CDR2 FQNEAQ (reference sequence). CDR3 sequence (DNA): TGTGCCAGCAGCAACATCCAGAGCACAGATACGCAGTATTTT. Translated, it gives CASSNIQSTDTQYF.

This clonotype was recorded a few times. The V gene is TRBV7-2, the J gene TRBJ2-5; TRBD1 might be the D (6 bases). Trimming removed 3 bases at V and 3 bases at J, with 17 bases between. This CDR3 is built from 16 residues. CDR1 SGHTA and CDR2 FQGNSA come from the germline V gene. CDR3 loop: CASSLVSARGKETQYF. The CDR3 DNA is TGTGCCAGCAGCTTGGTTAGCGCCAGGGGAAAAGAGACCCAGTACTTC. Full variable domain (missing parts from reference TRBV7-2 and TRBJ2-5): GAGVSQSPSNKVTEKGKDVELRCDPISGHTALYWYRQSLGQGLEFLIYFQGNSAPDKSGLPSDRFSAERTGGSVSTLTIQRTQQEDSAVYLCASSLVSARGKETQYFGPGTRLLVL.

This clonotype has more than one count but fewer than ten. V and J are TRBV7-8 and TRBJ2-7; 8 nucleotides align to TRBD1. V shed 8 bases and J 2 bases; nucleotides not matched to a gene: 8. Germline V gene data show CDR1 as SGHVS and CDR2 as FQNEAQ. The CDR3 extends over 14 amino acids. The CDR3 reads CASREGTGTYEQYF. CDR3 sequence (DNA): TGTGCCAGCCGTGAAGGGACAGGAACCTACGAGCAGTACTTC.

This clonotype was counted only a few times. The V and J genes are TRBV7-2 and TRBJ1-4; D is perhaps TRBD1 (6 bases). The length of the CDR3 is 15 residues. The V gene lost 0 bases and the J gene lost 5 bases, with 10 bases spanning the gap. CDR1 is SGHTA and CDR2 is FQGNSA in the germline V gene. The CDR3 sequence: CASSLAGQGNEKLFF. Here the CDR3 DNA reads TGTGCCAGCAGCTTAGCTGGGCAGGGGAATGAAAAACTGTTTTTT.

In this sample, this clonotype turned up a few times. The CDR3 DNA reads as TGCAGTGCTACAGGAGTCATGAACACTGAAGCTTTCTTT. Protein sequence: CSATGVMNTEAFF. The chain links TRBV20-1 to TRBJ1-1; the D is unclear. This CDR3 spans 13 amino acids. The V end lost 4 bases, the J end lost 0 bases, and 9 bases lay between the germline ends. Germline lookup yields CDR1 DFQATT and CDR2 SNEGSKA (reference sequence).

This clonotype was detected only a few times. V and J are TRBV6-2 or TRBV6-3 and TRBJ1-6, with 9 bases matching TRBD1. This CDR3 is 15 amino acids long. Trimming at V came to 6 bases and at J to 7 bases, leaving 7 bases not matched to a gene. Per germline, CDR1 MNHEY and CDR2 SVGEGT. The CDR3 coding sequence is TGTGCCAGCAGAGAGGACAGGGGATCAAATTCACCCCTCCACTTT. The encoded protein is CASREDRGSNSPLHF.

This clonotype was detected only a few times. This chain uses TRBV5-1 with TRBJ2-7, with a weak D call TRBD1 (6 bases). CDR3 length: 14 residues. From germline, CDR1 is SGHRS and CDR2 YFSETQ. Trimming shortened V by 0 bases and J by 4 bases, and 11 bases separated the two germline ends. In nucleotides, the CDR3 is TGCGCCAGCAGCTTGGAAATGCAGGGGTACGAGCAGTACTTC. Translating it yields CASSLEMQGYEQYF.

This clonotype occurred a few times. J is TRBJ1-2 and V is TRBV28, with TRBD1 matching 8 bases. The CDR3 contains 15 residues. Per the germline V gene, CDR1 is MDHEN and CDR2 is SYDVKM. V lost 6 bases and J lost 7; bases outside the gene matches: 13. In DNA form, the CDR3 reads TGTGCCAGCAGCACCTTTGGACAGGGACTCGTTGGCTACACCTTC. Protein: CASSTFGQGLVGYTF.